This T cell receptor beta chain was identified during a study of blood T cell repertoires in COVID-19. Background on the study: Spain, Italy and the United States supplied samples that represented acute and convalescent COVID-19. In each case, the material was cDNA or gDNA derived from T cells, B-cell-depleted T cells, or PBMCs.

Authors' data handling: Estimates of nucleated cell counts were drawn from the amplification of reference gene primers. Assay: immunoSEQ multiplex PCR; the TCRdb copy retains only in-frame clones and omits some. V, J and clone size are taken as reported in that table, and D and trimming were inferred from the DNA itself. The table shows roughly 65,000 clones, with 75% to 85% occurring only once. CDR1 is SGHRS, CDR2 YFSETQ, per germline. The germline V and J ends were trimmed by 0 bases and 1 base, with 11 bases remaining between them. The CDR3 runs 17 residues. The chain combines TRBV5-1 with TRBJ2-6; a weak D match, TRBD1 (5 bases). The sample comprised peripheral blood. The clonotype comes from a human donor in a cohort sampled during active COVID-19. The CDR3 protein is CASSLGQFRSGANVLTF. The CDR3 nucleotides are TGCGCCAGCAGCTTGGGACAGTTTCGTTCTGGGGCCAACGTCCTGACTTTC.